The next 2 T cell receptor beta chains were all read from a single sample in a study of identical twins. TCRdb reanalysed the 5' RACE reads using MiXCR and keeps one entry per CDR3 protein. The table records hundreds of thousands of distinct CDR3 sequences, around 20% of them present only once. The data were also submitted as part of a second study, on T cells expressing NK-cell markers.

The specimen was PBMCs. Receptors originate from a woman aged 18-30 years in good health.

This clonotype was counted a few times. This chain uses TRBV9 with TRBJ2-1; weak D call: TRBD2 (5 bases). Trimming took off 6 bases at V and 5 bases at J, with 9 bases between the two ends. The CDR3 has 12 amino acids. CDR1 is SGDLS and CDR2 is YYNGEE in the germline V gene. The CDR3 DNA sequence: TGTGCCAGCAAAGGGAGAAACAATGAGCAGTTCTTC. It codes for CASKGRNNEQFF.

This clonotype has more than one count but fewer than ten. The chain combines TRBV7-6 with TRBJ2-1; 7 bases fit TRBD2. V gave up 4 bases and J gave up 2 bases; unmatched junction bases: 8. This CDR3 is built from 16 residues. The germline V gene has CDR1 SGHVS and CDR2 FNYEAQ. For the CDR3, the DNA is TGTGCCAGCAGCTCGTCGCGACTAGCAGCCTACAATGAGCAGTTCTTC. Translating gives CASSSSRLAAYNEQFF.